The 12 T cell receptor beta chains presented below share a single source sample, sequenced in a study of T cell repertoires in aging, cancer and after chemotherapy. A mixed TRB-A/B primer pool amplified rearranged TRB by multiplex touch-down PCR. TCRdb reprocessed the multiplex PCR reads with MiXCR, giving one entry per CDR3 protein. This sample has 4,000 to 5,000 distinct CDR3 sequences; 23% occur once, and the top ten carry 29%. TCR beta rearrangements were amplified from peripheral blood genomic DNA. Sequencing was performed on blood. The receptors were sampled from a human donor in good health. The donor label of this sample is uncertain.

This clonotype occurred once. Mismatch with germline at one junction end may stem from a read error. This chain links TRBV5-1 with TRBJ1-1; a weak D match, TRBD1 (5 bases). The CDR3 contains 14 residues. Per the germline V gene, CDR1 is SGHRS and CDR2 is YFSETQ. The CDR3 bases are TGCGCCAGCAGCCCGCTGGACACCTATGGGGTAGCTATCTTT. It encodes CASSPLDTYGVAIF.

Relative to its sample, this clonotype is medium-sized (0.01 to 0.1%). The V and J genes are TRBV5-5 and TRBJ2-7; D uncertain. The CDR3 has 14 amino acids. Trimming left V 1 base short and J 0 bases short, with 8 bases between. Germline V gene sequence: CDR1 SGHKS, CDR2 YYEKEE (reference sequence). CDR3 sequence: CASSLITSSYEQYF. The DNA for the CDR3 is TGTGCCAGCAGCTTGATCACCAGCTCCTACGAGCAGTACTTC.

A few counts support this clonotype. This chain links TRBV7-2 with TRBJ1-5; D remains ambiguous. The V gene's germline CDR1 is SGHTA and CDR2 FQGNSA. The CDR3 totals 13 residues. V lost 3 bases and J lost 10, with 13 bases in between. CDR3 amino acids: CASSFAPRQPQHF. The CDR3 DNA sequence: TGTGCCAGCAGCTTTGCCCCCCGGCAACCCCAGCATTTT.

The rearrangement joins TRBV27 to TRBJ1-1; TRBD1 is a possible D gene (6 bases). The CDR3 is made up of 15 amino acids. V was clipped by 7 bases and J by 1 base, with 16 bases between them. The germline gives CDR1 MNHEY, CDR2 SMNVEV (reference sequence). The CDR3: CASNPLWTENTEAFF. CDR3 in DNA: TGTGCCAGCAACCCGTTATGGACAGAGAACACTGAAGCTTTCTTT.

This CDR3 reads CASSPTSGTRNEQFF. In nucleotides, the CDR3 is TGTGCCAGCAGCCCGACTAGCGGGACGCGAAATGAGCAGTTCTTC. The chain recombines TRBV7-9 with TRBJ2-1, with 11 positions matching TRBD2. CDR1 and CDR2 (germline): SEHNR, FQNEAQ (reference sequence). The CDR3 length is 15 residues. The V and J ends lost 5 bases and 7 bases, in that order; junction bases with no gene match: 7.

The rearrangement links TRBV18 to TRBJ1-5; no firm D call. V dropped 5 bases and J dropped 0 bases, with 5 bases sitting between them. This CDR3 spans 13 amino acids. Germline lookup yields CDR1 KGHSH and CDR2 LQKENI. The CDR3 protein is CASSTDSNQPQHF. The CDR3 DNA sequence: TGTGCCAGCTCAACTGATAGCAATCAGCCCCAGCATTTT.

In its sample, this clonotype was seen a few times. The CDR3 region is CASSERKNYGYTF. The DNA of the CDR3 is TGTGCCAGCAGTGAACGTAAGAACTATGGCTACACCTTC. This sequence joins TRBV6-1 and TRBJ1-2; no firm D call. Trimming took 2 bases from V and 2 from J, leaving 6 bases between them. Germline V gene sequence: CDR1 MNHNS, CDR2 SASEGT. CDR3 length equals 13 residues.

This clonotype came up a few times. The V gene is TRBV5-4, the J gene TRBJ2-1; possibly TRBD1 for D (5 bases). The CDR3 extends over 14 amino acids. Germline V lookup: CDR1 SGHNT, CDR2 YYREEE (reference sequence). Trimming removed 2 bases at V and 5 bases at J, with 11 bases between. The CDR3 bases are TGTGCCAGCAGCTTAGGGGAATCCCACAATGAGCAGTTCTTC. Amino acid sequence: CASSLGESHNEQFF.

This clonotype rates as medium-sized. This sequence joins TRBV6-1 and TRBJ1-5; tentatively, D is TRBD1 (5 bases). The V end was cut by 7 bases, the J end by 3 bases, with 16 bases between. CDR1 and CDR2 from the germline V gene are MNHNS and SASEGT. The CDR3 runs to 15 residues. The CDR3 region has the DNA TGTGCCAGCACCATTGGGTCAGGGCTCAATCAGCCCCAGCATTTT. Translated: CASTIGSGLNQPQHF.

Judged by abundance, this clonotype is medium-sized. The chain has TRBV12-3 or TRBV12-4 and TRBJ1-4; no firm D call. Trimming shortened V by 5 bases and J by 0 bases, and 10 bases separated the two germline ends. The CDR3 has 15 amino acids. Here the CDR3 reads CASSRTGATNEKLFF. The CDR3 DNA follows: TGTGCCAGCAGTCGGACGGGAGCAACTAATGAAAAACTGTTTTTT.

In this sample, this clonotype is medium-sized (0.01 to 0.1%). The gene calls are TRBV6-6 and TRBJ2-7; TRBD2 aligns across 11 bases. Germline loops: CDR1 MNHNY, CDR2 SVGAGI (reference sequence). CDR3 length: 15 amino acids. Germline trimming cut 0 bases from V and 4 bases from J; bases unmatched to any gene: 2. The CDR3 protein is CASSYSLAGAYEQYF. Written as DNA, the CDR3 is TGTGCCAGCAGTTACTCACTAGCGGGAGCTTACGAGCAGTACTTC.

Relative to its sample, this clonotype is medium-sized (0.01 to 0.1%). The chain carries TRBV6-5 and TRBJ1-1; perhaps TRBD1 as D (5 bases). Germline V gene lookup returns CDR1 MNHEY and CDR2 SVGAGI. Trimming stripped 0 bases from V and 5 bases from J, with 13 bases between. The CDR3 has 15 residues. Written as DNA, the CDR3 is TGTGCCAGCAGTTACTCGGTAGGCGGGGGGACTGAAGCTTTCTTT. It codes for CASSYSVGGGTEAFF.